This T cell receptor (beta chain) was found in a study of OX40 agonist ivuxolimab in advanced cancers. This clone was found once. As yet, its antigen is unknown. Libraries were prepared by immunoSEQ multiplex PCR; TCRdb keeps only in-frame clonotypes and omits some of them. The data hold tens of thousands of clones, with around nine tenths observed a single time. This CDR3 region has 14 residues. The junction had 6 bases not matched to a gene; V was cut back by 5 bases and J by 4 bases. Per germline, CDR1 SGHTA and CDR2 FQGNSA. Study-level findings and limits: With doses of 0.1 to 3.0 mg/kg, CD4+ and CD8+ blood T cells had undergone clonal expansion by week 6.

Source: CD4+ or CD8+ T cells sorted from blood, taken in a trial of the OX40 agonist ivuxolimab. The receptor's source is an adult with an advanced solid tumor such as melanoma, head and neck, liver or kidney cancer. The chain has TRBV7-2 and TRBJ2-3; 7 bases align to TRBD2. The CDR3 bases are TGTGCCAGCAGCCTCACTAGCGCCCCAGATACGCAGTATTTT. This codes for CASSLTSAPDTQYF.